Below, 8 T cell receptor beta chains from the same sample are listed, as sequenced in a study of blood T cell repertoires in COVID-19 (dated by TCRdb to about 2020). The library was built by means of the immunoSEQ multiplex PCR assay. TCRdb limited this immuneACCESS table to in-frame rearrangements with V and J called. A share of clones is missing; checked studies link under half to unresolved V genes, and the rest is unexplained. This sample gives roughly 230,000 clones in total; approximately 80% of them show up just once. The ten biggest clones cover 27% of the sample. Sequencing was done on a sample of peripheral blood. The receptors originated from a man aged 35-49 years with acute or convalescent COVID-19.

This clone was found once. The chain joins TRBV23-1 to TRBJ1-1, with 7 bases that match TRBD1. TRBV23-1 is an ORF, and what it does is uncertain. The CDR3 totals 17 residues. The V gene end was trimmed by 1 base and the J gene end by 2 bases; junction bases not matched to a gene: 10. The chain's CDR3 is CASSQLVLGQQNTEAFF. In DNA, the CDR3 is TGCGCCAGCAGTCAATTGGTTCTGGGACAGCAAAACACTGAAGCTTTCTTT.

This clone showed up just once. The chain recombines TRBV5-6 with TRBJ1-2, with 12 bases matching TRBD1. This CDR3 has 16 residues. Germline loops: CDR1 SGHDT, CDR2 YYEEEE. V dropped 0 bases and J dropped 8; count of bases not matched to a gene: 8. CDR3 bases: TGTGCCAGCAGCTTGGTCCCGGGACAGGGGGCTGACGGCTACACCTTC. This codes for CASSLVPGQGADGYTF.

This clone was picked up one time. The rearrangement links TRBV5-1 to TRBJ1-2, with D perhaps TRBD1 (6 bases). The CDR3 runs to 13 residues. CDR1 is SGHRS, CDR2 YFSETQ, per germline. The germline V and J ends were trimmed by 2 bases and 6 bases, with 11 bases remaining between them. CDR3 protein: CASSLPEGDGYTF. In nucleotides, the CDR3 is TGCGCCAGCAGCTTACCCGAGGGGGATGGCTACACCTTC.

The J gene is TRBJ2-1, the V gene TRBV11-2, with D uncertain. Germline values: CDR1 SGHAT, CDR2 FQNNGV. Trimming cost V 0 bases and J 4 bases, with 7 bases left between them. This CDR3 contains 14 residues. The CDR3 DNA is TGTGCCAGCAGCTTAGAGTTTACTTACAATGAGCAGTTCTTC. This sequence encodes CASSLEFTYNEQFF.

The rearrangement uses TRBV30 and TRBJ1-6; D remains ambiguous. Germline assignment: CDR1 GTSNPN and CDR2 SVGIG (reference sequence). This CDR3 contains 13 residues. The ends were cut back, 0 bases at V and 6 bases at J, with 6 bases in the middle. Written as DNA, the CDR3 is TGTGCCTGGAGTGTGTCCGTTAATTCACCCCTCCACTTT. As protein: CAWSVSVNSPLHF.

The chain has TRBV6-1 and TRBJ1-2; 9 bases are shared with TRBD1. The CDR3 extends over 16 amino acids. Germline trimming cut 4 bases from V and 8 bases from J; bases unmatched to any gene: 14. Germline V gene data show CDR1 as MNHNS and CDR2 as SASEGT. CDR3 sequence (DNA): TGTGCCAGCAGTGCCGACATCGGACAGGGGATCGGAGGCTACACCTTC. Translation gives CASSADIGQGIGGYTF.

This clone was detected only a few times. CDR3 region: CASSFSGLYGYTF. In nucleotides, the CDR3 is TGCGCCAGCAGCTTCAGCGGTCTCTATGGCTACACCTTC. The rearrangement links TRBV5-1 to TRBJ1-2; unclear D gene. V shed 2 bases and J shed 4 bases, with 9 bases lying between them. The CDR3 totals 13 residues. Per germline, CDR1 SGHRS and CDR2 YFSETQ.

This chain links TRBV19 with TRBJ1-2, with TRBD1 matching 7 bases. V lost 3 bases to trimming and J lost 0 bases; unmatched junction nucleotides: 1. The V gene's germline CDR1 is LNHDA and CDR2 SQIVND (reference sequence). This CDR3 is built from 14 residues. The DNA for the CDR3 is TGTGCCAGTAGTATCCAGGGGGCTAACTATGGCTACACCTTC. Its protein product is CASSIQGANYGYTF. The whole variable domain, remainder taken from reference TRBV19 and TRBJ1-2, is DGGITQSPKYLFRKEGQNVTLSCEQNLNHDAMYWYRQDPGQGLRLIYYSQIVNDFQKGDIAEGYSVSREKKESFPLTVTSAQKNPTAFYLCASSIQGANYGYTFGSGTRLTVV.